The T cell receptor beta chain under discussion was sequenced for a study of blood T cell repertoires in COVID-19. Background on the study: In each case, the material was cDNA or gDNA derived from T cells, B-cell-depleted T cells, or PBMCs.

Trimming took off 5 bases at V and 1 base at J, with 16 bases between the two ends. The CDR3 length is 15 residues. CDR1 is GTSNPN and CDR2 is SVGIG in the germline V gene (reference sequence). Original analysis: Reference gene primer amplification gave estimated nucleated cell counts. TCRdb's table, derived via immunoSEQ multiplex PCR, lists solely in-frame clones and lacks some. That table is the source of V, J and clone size, and D and trimming were worked out from the DNA. In the table there are 250,000 or so clones, around 90% of which are singletons. The chain links TRBV30 to TRBJ2-3; perhaps TRBD2 as D (5 bases). Input material: peripheral blood. The TCR comes from a woman between 25 and 40 years old with acute or convalescent COVID-19. The CDR3 DNA sequence: TGTGCCTGGGGTCCAATTTGGGGAGGCACAGATACGCAGTATTTT. Amino acid sequence: CAWGPIWGGTDTQYF. Looking up the rest from reference TRBV30 and TRBJ2-3 gives the full variable domain: SQTIHQWPATLVQPVGSPLSLECTVEGTSNPNLYWYRQAAGRGLQLLFYSVGIGQISSEVPQNLSASRPQDRQFILSSKKLLLSDSGFYLCAWGPIWGGTDTQYFGPGTRLTVL.